This T cell receptor (beta chain) is from a study of shared clonotypes between healthy human individuals. Study-level results: Shared clonotypes across all four donors exceeded non-shared ones in generation probability.

In regard to this clone: Its specificity is unknown.

Sequenced by immunoSEQ multiplex PCR; TCRdb stores in-frame clones only, minus some. The data contain roughly 2.5 million clones, around 94% of them singletons. Germline CDR1 is MGHDK and CDR2 is SYGVNS. Between the trimmed V and J ends, which lost 1 base and 1 base, there was a span of 4 bases. The CDR3 runs 13 residues. The donors, healthy adults who were HIV-negative, had experienced no recent acute infections or vaccinations. Sequencing was performed on naive CD4+ T cells sorted from blood. Regarding subset: CD45RA+ positively selected. V is TRBV25-1 and J is TRBJ1-1; D gene uncertain. The receptor comes from a young man in good health. CDR3 region: CASSEWGNTEAFF. The CDR3 bases are TGTGCCAGCAGTGAATGGGGGAACACTGAAGCTTTCTTT.